This T cell receptor beta chain comes out of a study of beta chain features in type 1 diabetes. The whole isolated RNA underwent reverse transcription, so sequencing captured expressed TCRB transcripts. Data came from immunoSEQ multiplex PCR; TCRdb stores just in-frame clones and leaves some out. The repertoire holds over 150,000 clones, over 7.5% seen once, with almost 0.65% in the top ten. The CDR3 runs 14 residues. With 8 bases removed from V and 3 bases from J, the gap between germline ends came to 13 bases. Germline CDR1 reads MNHNS; CDR2 reads SASEGT. The rearrangement joins TRBV6-1 to TRBJ2-2; no clear D. The sample was central memory CD4+ T cells from blood. The sequence was obtained from a man aged 18-30 years in good health. This chain's CDR3 is CASLTQLYTGELFF. CDR3 nucleotide sequence: TGTGCCAGCCTTACGCAGTTATACACCGGGGAGCTGTTTTTT.